The 13 T cell receptor beta chains in this list originate from one sample, sequenced in a study of identical twins. TCRdb independently ran MiXCR on the 5' RACE reads; one entry per CDR3 protein. This sample has 650,000 to 750,000 distinct CDR3 sequences, with 21% found just once. The sample also formed part of further work on T cells expressing NK-cell markers.

Sequencing was carried out using PBMCs. The source of these receptors is a woman aged 18-30 years in good health.

The V call is TRBV30, the J call TRBJ2-7, with 15 bases fitting TRBD2. The CDR3 loop spans 18 amino acids. With 7 bases clipped from V and 0 bases from J, the junction kept 13 bases outside the gene matches. Germline V lookup: CDR1 GTSNPN, CDR2 SVGIG (reference sequence). Here the CDR3 DNA reads TGTGCCTCGAACCTGGGACTAGCGGGAGGTCCAAGCTCCTACGAGCAGTACTTC. This sequence encodes CASNLGLAGGPSSYEQYF.

This clonotype was seen a few times. The rearrangement joins TRBV27 to TRBJ1-4; D possibly corresponds to TRBD1 (5 bases). From germline, CDR1 is MNHEY and CDR2 SMNVEV (reference sequence). V was cut by 3 bases and J by 3 bases, with 11 bases left in between. The CDR3 contains 15 residues. CDR3 sequence: CASSFRGGSNEKLFF. For the CDR3, the DNA is TGTGCCAGCAGTTTTAGGGGAGGGTCTAATGAAAAACTGTTTTTT. Supplemented by reference TRBV27 and TRBJ1-4, the full variable domain reads EAQVTQNPRYLITVTGKKLTVTCSQNMNHEYMSWYRQDPGLGLRQIYYSMNVEVTDKGDVPEGYKVSRKEKRNFPLILESPSPNQTSLYFCASSFRGGSNEKLFFGSGTQLSVL.

The chain is built from TRBV20-1 and TRBJ1-2, with D maybe TRBD1 (5 bases). The CDR3 totals 12 residues. Germline loops: CDR1 DFQATT, CDR2 SNEGSKA (reference sequence). With 6 bases removed from V and 6 bases from J, the gap between germline ends came to 14 bases. CDR3 region: CSATLGADGYTF. The CDR3, as DNA: TGCAGTGCCACTCTTGGGGCGGATGGCTACACCTTC.

This clonotype was recorded many times. This chain joins TRBV29-1 and TRBJ1-1; D ambiguous. The CDR3 length is 12 residues. CDR1 SQVTM and CDR2 ANQGSEA come from the germline V gene. Trimming took off 7 bases at V and 1 base at J, with 10 bases between the two ends. The CDR3 nucleotides are TGCAGCGCCAGACAACCGAACACTGAAGCTTTCTTT. Translating it yields CSARQPNTEAFF.

This clonotype turned up a few times. The gene calls are TRBV10-3 and TRBJ2-7; 9 nucleotides match TRBD1. This CDR3 contains 15 residues. Germline V gene sequence: CDR1 ENHRY, CDR2 SYGVKD. Trimming removed 3 bases from V and 3 bases from J; junction bases left unmatched: 6. The CDR3 loop reads CAISDPGTGFYEQYF. The CDR3 nucleotides read TGTGCCATCAGTGACCCCGGGACAGGGTTCTACGAGCAGTACTTC.

The rearrangement uses TRBV6-5 and TRBJ2-1; 8 bases align to TRBD2. V lost 4 bases and J lost 8; bases outside the gene matches: 7. From germline, CDR1 is MNHEY and CDR2 SVGAGI. The CDR3 spans 14 residues. The chain's CDR3 is CASSSIAGIDEQFF. The CDR3 DNA sequence: TGTGCCAGCAGTTCTATAGCGGGAATAGATGAGCAGTTCTTC.

This clonotype was seen many times. The CDR3, as DNA: TGTGCCACCAGCAGAGAACGGGGGAGGGAGCAGTACTTC. It encodes CATSRERGREQYF. The rearrangement joins TRBV15 to TRBJ2-7; D is perhaps TRBD2 (6 bases). V was pared by 0 bases and J by 7 bases, with 10 bases between. This CDR3 has 13 amino acids. CDR1 LNHNV and CDR2 YYDKDF come from the germline V gene (reference sequence).

CDR3 sequence (DNA): TGCAGTGCCGGGACTAGCGGGAGTCGGACGCAGTATTTT. It specifies CSAGTSGSRTQYF. V usage is TRBV20-1 and J usage is TRBJ2-3; 14 nucleotides match TRBD2. J gave up 9 bases and V 6 bases, and 5 bases lay outside the gene matches. CDR3 length equals 13 residues. The V gene's germline CDR1 is DFQATT and CDR2 SNEGSKA (reference sequence).

The chain uses TRBV20-1 and TRBJ1-4, with D possibly being TRBD1 (6 bases). Germline V lookup: CDR1 DFQATT, CDR2 SNEGSKA (reference sequence). Trimming cost V 2 bases and J 7 bases, with 11 bases left between them. This CDR3 is built from 13 residues. The chain's CDR3 is CSARWGRGEKLFF. In DNA, the CDR3 is TGCAGTGCTAGATGGGGGCGAGGTGAAAAACTGTTTTTT.

The chain recombines TRBV3-1 with TRBJ1-1; D is uncertain. The V end was cut by 4 bases, the J end by 1 base, with 10 bases between. Germline values: CDR1 LGHDT, CDR2 YNNKEL (reference sequence). The CDR3 length is 14 residues. This chain's CDR3 is CASSRGEANTEAFF. The CDR3 nucleotides are TGTGCCAGCAGCCGAGGCGAAGCGAACACTGAAGCTTTCTTT.

This clonotype was observed once. The chain links TRBV7-3 to TRBJ2-2; D is unresolved. V was cut by 5 bases and J by 6 bases, with 7 bases left in between. Germline CDR1 is SGHTA and CDR2 is FQGTGA. This CDR3 contains 12 residues. The CDR3 bases are TGTGCCAGCAGCCCCCAATCCGGGGAGCTGTTTTTT. This sequence encodes CASSPQSGELFF.

In this sample, this clonotype turned up a few times. The chain recombines TRBV29-1 with TRBJ2-3; D possibly corresponds to TRBD2 (6 bases). Germline CDR1 SQVTM, CDR2 ANQGSEA. The CDR3 runs 16 residues. V was cut by 4 bases and J by 4 bases, with 21 bases left in between. CDR3 nucleotide sequence: TGCAGCGTTGTACCCTCCGTTGGGGGAGGCTCAGATACGCAGTATTTT. Amino acids: CSVVPSVGGGSDTQYF.

This clonotype was seen more than once but under ten times. The rearrangement joins TRBV3-1 to TRBJ2-7; D perhaps matches TRBD1 (6 bases). This CDR3 spans 15 amino acids. The germline V gene encodes CDR1 LGHDT and CDR2 YNNKEL (reference sequence). V shed 4 bases and J shed 3 bases, with 16 bases lying between them. CDR3 protein: CASSPRWDTYYEQYF. The CDR3 nucleotides are TGTGCCAGCAGCCCTCGATGGGACACCTACTACGAGCAGTACTTC.